This TCR beta chain was captured in a study of early T cells in non-severe SARS-CoV-2 infection. This clonotype has ten or more counts. Attachment of unique molecular identifiers was made to individual cDNA molecules. From the 5' RACE reads, TCRdb called clonotypes with MiXCR, one entry per CDR3 protein. This sample yields approximately 60,000 distinct CDR3 sequences, of which 10% to 15% are seen a single time; 2.9% belongs to the top ten. Germline V gives CDR1 MNHNY, CDR2 SVGAGI (reference sequence). V lost 7 bases and J 1 base, leaving 11 bases between the germline ends. The CDR3 covers 13 residues.

Input material: whole blood. This TCR derives from an adult who was a healthcare worker with PCR-confirmed SARS-CoV-2 infection or an uninfected control (not recorded which). The chain carries TRBV6-6 and TRBJ2-7; perhaps D is TRBD1 or TRBD2 (5 bases each). CDR3 bases: TGTGCCAGCACCGCGAGGGGTTCCTACGAGCAGTACTTC. This gives the protein CASTARGSYEQYF.